This paragraph reports one T cell receptor (beta chain). Antigen specificity is unknown. The sample comes from a study of shared clonotypes between healthy human individuals. The CDR3 runs to 16 residues. Per germline, CDR1 MGHRA and CDR2 YSYEKL. The V gene end was trimmed by 6 bases and the J gene end by 7 bases; junction bases not matched to a gene: 14. Study-level results: Unshared clonotypes carried lower generation probabilities than those common to all four donors.

Clones were sequenced by immunoSEQ multiplex PCR, and TCRdb holds only the in-frame ones, with some missing. The repertoire has about 2.5 million clones, roughly 92% of them found once; the top ten carry 0.3% to 0.45%. Sample: naive CD4+ T cells from PBMCs. Subset in this sample: CD45RA+ positively selected. The receptor's source is a man aged 18 to 35 in good health. Some clones in this sample may be carry-over from other donors' samples. This sequence joins TRBV4-1 and TRBJ2-1; 8 bases are a match to TRBD1. Written as DNA, the CDR3 is TGCGCCAGCAGTAAAGTCGGTCAGGGGGCGCGGAATGAGCAGTTCTTC. It translates to CASSKVGQGARNEQFF.